This note documents a single TCR beta chain sequence. Its antigen is undetermined. This sample stems from a study of cytomegalovirus exposure and HLA in healthy donors. On the study more broadly: Among a few hundred genotyped donors, around 80% fell in the Caucasian-associated ancestry cluster.

Study findings and constraints: Earlier analysis found most TCR beta V segments productive about 87% or about 30% of the time. Analyses of presence and absence presupposed an approximately uniform sequencing depth across donors.

PCR involved 60 Vbeta and 13 Jbeta primers. TCRdb keeps only in-frame clones here, not all; method: immunoSEQ multiplex PCR. Of about 100,000 clones in the sample, around 85% were seen once. The CDR3 has 16 amino acids. The V gene lost 0 bases and the J gene lost 0 bases, with 9 bases spanning the gap. Germline loops: CDR1 SGDLS, CDR2 YYNGEE. Sequenced material: PBMCs. The chain couples TRBV9 to TRBJ2-2; the D is unclear. The sequence derives from a man aged 25 to 40 in good health and CMV-seronegative. The DNA of the CDR3 is TGTGCCAGCAGCGTAGAGTTAGCAGCGAACACCGGGGAGCTGTTTTTT. It codes for CASSVELAANTGELFF.